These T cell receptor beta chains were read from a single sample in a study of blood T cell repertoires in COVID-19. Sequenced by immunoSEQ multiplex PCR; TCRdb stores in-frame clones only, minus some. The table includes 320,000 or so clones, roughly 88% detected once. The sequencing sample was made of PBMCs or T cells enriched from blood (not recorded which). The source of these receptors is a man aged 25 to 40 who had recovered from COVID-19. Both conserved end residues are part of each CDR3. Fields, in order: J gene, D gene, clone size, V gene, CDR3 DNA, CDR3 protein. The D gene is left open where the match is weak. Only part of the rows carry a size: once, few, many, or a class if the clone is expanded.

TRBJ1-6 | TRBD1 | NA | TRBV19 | TGTGCCAGTAGCATTCCGTACAGGGGAGATTCACCCCTCCACTTT | CASSIPYRGDSPLHF
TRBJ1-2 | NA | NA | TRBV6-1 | TGTGCCAGCAGTGAGGGGGGACGCTATGGCTACACCTTC | CASSEGGRYGYTF
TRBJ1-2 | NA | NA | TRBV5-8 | TGTGCCAGCAGCTCGTTGTCTTATGGCTACACCTTC | CASSSLSYGYTF
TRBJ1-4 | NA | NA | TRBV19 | TGTGCCAGTAGTCCAACCCCGGGACTTTTTGAAAAACTGTTTTTT | CASSPTPGLFEKLFF
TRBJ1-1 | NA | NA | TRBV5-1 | TGCGCCAGCAGCTTGCGGGGGGAGAACACTGAAGCTTTCTTT | CASSLRGENTEAFF
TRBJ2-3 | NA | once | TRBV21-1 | TGTGCCAGCAGGGAGGGGCCCAGAAGCACAGATACGCAGTATTTT | CASREGPRSTDTQYF
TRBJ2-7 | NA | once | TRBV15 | TGTGCCACCAGCAGAGCCCCGGGTAGTTACCAGTACTTC | CATSRAPGSYQYF
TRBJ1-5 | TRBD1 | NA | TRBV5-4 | TGTGCCAGAAAAACCGGGACAGATAGCAATCAGCCCCAGCATTTT | CARKTGTDSNQPQHF
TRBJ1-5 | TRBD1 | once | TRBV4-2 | TGTGCCAGCAGCCAAGACGGGACAGACGGAAGCTATCAGCCCCAGCATTTT | CASSQDGTDGSYQPQHF
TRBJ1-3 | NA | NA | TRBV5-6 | TGTGCCAGCAGCTTTGGTGGGAGGTCTGGAGGAAACACCATATATTTT | CASSFGGRSGGNTIYF
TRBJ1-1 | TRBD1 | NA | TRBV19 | TGTGCCAGTAGTGACGACAGGGCGGGGACTGAAGCTTTCTTT | CASSDDRAGTEAFF
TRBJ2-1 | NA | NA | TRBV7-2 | TGTGCCAGCAGCCCACATAAGAACAATGAGCAGTTCTTC | CASSPHKNNEQFF
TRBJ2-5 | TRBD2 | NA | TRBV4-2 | TGTGCCAGCAGCCAAGACGGGACTAGCGGGGAGGGGGGGACCCAGTACTTC | CASSQDGTSGEGGTQYF
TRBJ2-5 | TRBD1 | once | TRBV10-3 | TGTGCCACCCGCCTGGGGCAGGGGGCGGGTCAAGAGACCCAGTACTTC | CATRLGQGAGQETQYF